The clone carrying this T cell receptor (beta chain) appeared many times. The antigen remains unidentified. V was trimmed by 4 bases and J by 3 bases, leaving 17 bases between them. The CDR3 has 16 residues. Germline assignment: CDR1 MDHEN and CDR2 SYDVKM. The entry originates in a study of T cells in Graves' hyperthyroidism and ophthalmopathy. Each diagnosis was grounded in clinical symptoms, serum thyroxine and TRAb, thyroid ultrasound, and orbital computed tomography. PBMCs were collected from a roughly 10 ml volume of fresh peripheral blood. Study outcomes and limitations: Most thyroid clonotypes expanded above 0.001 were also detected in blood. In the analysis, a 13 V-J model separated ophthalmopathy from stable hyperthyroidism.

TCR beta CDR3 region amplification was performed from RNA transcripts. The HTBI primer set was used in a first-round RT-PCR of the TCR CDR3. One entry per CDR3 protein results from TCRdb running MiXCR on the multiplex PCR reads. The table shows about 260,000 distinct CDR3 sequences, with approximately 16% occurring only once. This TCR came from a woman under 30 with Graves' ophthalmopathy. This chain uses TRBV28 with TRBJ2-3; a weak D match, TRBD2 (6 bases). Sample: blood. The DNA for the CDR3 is TGTGCCAGCAGTTCTACGGTGGCTAGCGCTACAGATACGCAGTATTTT. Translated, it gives CASSSTVASATDTQYF.